The 20 T cell receptor beta chains below come from one sample, sequenced in a study of identical twins. TCRdb ran MiXCR on the 5' RACE reads and lists one entry per CDR3 protein. The sample gives about 920,000 distinct CDR3 sequences, 9% to 15% of which show up once; around 1.6% is in the top ten. This same sample was also part of a study on yellow fever vaccine responses in identical twins.

Input material: PBMCs. The receptors shown here come from a woman under 30 in good health.

This chain joins TRBV3-1 and TRBJ2-3; unclear D gene. The CDR3 spans 15 residues. Trimming stripped 2 bases from V and 3 bases from J, with 12 bases between. The germline CDR1 and CDR2 sequences are LGHDT and YNNKEL (reference sequence). CDR3 protein: CASSQRLRGTDTQYF. Written as DNA, the CDR3 is TGTGCCAGCAGCCAACGTCTTCGAGGAACAGATACGCAGTATTTT.

This chain joins TRBV25-1 and TRBJ2-6; D is unresolved. CDR3 length equals 12 residues. Germline CDR1 and CDR2: MGHDK and SYGVNS. V was clipped by 9 bases and J by 3 bases, with 6 bases between them. The CDR3 DNA follows: TGTGCCAGTAATATTGGGGCCAACGTCCTGACTTTC. Amino acid sequence: CASNIGANVLTF.

The rearrangement joins TRBV19 to TRBJ1-5; TRBD1 agrees at 8 bases. With 0 bases clipped from V and 0 bases from J, the junction kept 4 bases outside the gene matches. The germline gives CDR1 LNHDA, CDR2 SQIVND (reference sequence). CDR3 length: 17 amino acids. CDR3 protein: CASSIDRTGLSNQPQHF. The CDR3 DNA reads TGTGCCAGTAGTATAGACAGGACAGGGCTTAGCAATCAGCCCCAGCATTTT.

This clonotype was observed many times. The chain carries TRBV28 and TRBJ2-1, with 13 bases identical to TRBD2. The CDR3 is 16 amino acids. Losses at the gene ends were 1 base for V and 8 bases for J; bases not matched to a gene: 5. Germline CDR1 is MDHEN and CDR2 is SYDVKM. CDR3 region: CASSLLRTSGSYEQFF. CDR3 DNA: TGTGCCAGCAGTTTATTGAGGACTAGCGGGAGTTATGAGCAGTTCTTC.

A few counts support this clonotype. The chain uses TRBV2 and TRBJ2-2; 7 nucleotides align to TRBD2. Germline CDR1 and CDR2: SNHLY and FYNNEI. The J segment lost 7 bases and the V segment lost 4 bases, leaving 9 bases of the junction unmatched. The CDR3 spans 15 residues. The CDR3 region is CASSVGSGNIGELFF. Here the CDR3 DNA reads TGTGCCAGCAGTGTCGGGAGCGGGAATATCGGGGAGCTGTTTTTT.

The gene calls are TRBV7-9 and TRBJ2-5; 14 bases are shared with TRBD2. CDR1 is SEHNR, CDR2 FQNEAQ, per germline (reference sequence). The junction had 6 bases not matched to a gene; V was cut back by 3 bases and J by 3 bases. This CDR3 is built from 17 residues. CDR3 sequence: CASSFLRGLAGEETQYF. In DNA, the CDR3 is TGTGCCAGCAGCTTCTTACGGGGACTAGCGGGAGAAGAGACCCAGTACTTC.

The gene calls are TRBV5-1 and TRBJ2-1; 10 bases are a match to TRBD1. The CDR3 runs to 19 residues. The ends lost 1 base at V and 0 bases at J; junction bases unmatched: 10. In germline, CDR1 is SGHRS, CDR2 YFSETQ. CDR3 nucleotides: TGCGCCAGCAGCTTGTGGGACAGGGGTTCCTACAGCTCCTACAATGAGCAGTTCTTC. It yields the protein CASSLWDRGSYSSYNEQFF.

This clonotype was observed a few times. V and J are TRBV10-3 and TRBJ1-1, with 10 bases that match TRBD1. CDR1 ENHRY and CDR2 SYGVKD come from the germline V gene. V was clipped by 10 bases and J by 1 base; unmatched bases: 15. This CDR3 is 17 amino acids long. The CDR3 DNA reads as TGTGCCACCGCTCCAGGCGGGACAGGGGTCAGGAACACTGAAGCTTTCTTT. This gives the protein CATAPGGTGVRNTEAFF.

The chain employs TRBV2 and TRBJ2-2, with 9 bases matching TRBD2. V was clipped by 5 bases and J by 1 base; unmatched bases: 5. Germline CDR1 is SNHLY and CDR2 is FYNNEI. The CDR3 has 16 residues. The chain's CDR3 is CASSSSGIGNTGELFF. The CDR3 DNA follows: TGTGCCAGCAGTTCTAGCGGGATCGGGAACACCGGGGAGCTGTTTTTT.

The V gene is TRBV27, the J gene TRBJ2-2; no firm D call. Germline CDR1 and CDR2: MNHEY and SMNVEV (reference sequence). The CDR3 runs to 13 residues. V was shortened by 5 bases and J by 6 bases, with 10 bases between the two germline ends. The CDR3 sequence is CASSLYKAGELFF. Written as DNA, the CDR3 is TGTGCCAGCAGTCTGTATAAGGCCGGGGAGCTGTTTTTT.

This clonotype was found many times. This chain links TRBV12-3 or TRBV12-4 with TRBJ2-7; 11 positions match TRBD2. This CDR3 comprises 16 residues. V was clipped by 5 bases and J by 1 base; unmatched bases: 7. As DNA, the CDR3 is TGTGCCAGCAGTGCCCCGGGGACTAGCGGTTCCTACGAGCAGTACTTC. Translation gives CASSAPGTSGSYEQYF.

This clonotype was seen only a few times. The CDR3 DNA follows: TGTGCCAGCAGCTATAGCGTCAACTCCTACGAGCAGTACTTC. Translation gives CASSYSVNSYEQYF. The rearrangement links TRBV14 to TRBJ2-7; weak D call: TRBD2 (5 bases). Germline-derived CDR1 and CDR2 are SGHDN and FVKESK. The CDR3 contains 14 residues. V was clipped by 5 bases and J by 0 bases, with 11 bases between them. The full variable domain, completed using reference TRBV14 and TRBJ2-7, is EAGVTQFPSHSVIEKGQTVTLRCDPISGHDNLYWYRRVMGKEIKFLLHFVKESKQDESGMPNNRFLAERTGGTYSTLKVQPAELEDSGVYFCASSYSVNSYEQYFGPGTRLTVT.

In its sample, this clonotype was seen a few times. This sequence joins TRBV29-1 and TRBJ2-1; D perhaps matches TRBD2 (6 bases). The CDR3 extends over 15 amino acids. CDR1 is SQVTM, CDR2 ANQGSEA, per germline. V lost 2 bases to trimming and J lost 3 bases, with 14 bases between them. The CDR3 coding sequence is TGCAGCGTTGAAAAACTAGCATATGGCTACAATGAGCAGTTCTTC. As protein: CSVEKLAYGYNEQFF.

This clonotype was seen a few times. V and J are TRBV20-1 and TRBJ1-1; 7 bases align to TRBD1. The CDR3 loop spans 16 amino acids. Germline CDR1 DFQATT, CDR2 SNEGSKA (reference sequence). Germline trimming cut 3 bases from V and 3 bases from J; bases unmatched to any gene: 13. CDR3: CSARVSIRGSYTEAFF. Written as DNA, the CDR3 is TGCAGTGCTAGGGTTTCAATCAGGGGGAGTTACACTGAAGCTTTCTTT.

V usage is TRBV20-1 and J usage is TRBJ2-1; a possible D gene is TRBD1 (5 bases). The CDR3 has 15 residues. V dropped 5 bases and J dropped 1 base, with 15 bases sitting between them. Looked up from germline, CDR1 is DFQATT and CDR2 is SNEGSKA (reference sequence). Written as DNA, the CDR3 is TGCAGTGCTCCAAGATGGAAGGGGTCCTACAATGAGCAGTTCTTC. Translation gives CSAPRWKGSYNEQFF.

Ten or more counts support this clonotype. This rearrangement joins TRBV24-1 to TRBJ2-3; 7 bases agree with TRBD2. With V trimmed by 1 base and J by 3 bases, 6 bases remained unmatched. Germline V gene lookup returns CDR1 KGHDR and CDR2 SFDVKD. This CDR3 region has 16 residues. As DNA, the CDR3 is TGTGCCACCAGTGATTTAGAGGGAGGGAAAACAGATACGCAGTATTTT. Amino acid sequence: CATSDLEGGKTDTQYF.

The chain has TRBV12-3 or TRBV12-4 and TRBJ2-1; a possible D gene is TRBD2 (6 bases). V lost 6 bases, J lost 8 bases, and 11 bases lay in between. CDR3 length: 12 amino acids. DNA of the CDR3: TGTGCCAGCAGATTTAGCGGCGATGAGCAGTTCTTC. Protein product: CASRFSGDEQFF.

CDR3 sequence reads: CASSLEGQGVRAEAFF. The CDR3 coding sequence is TGCGCCAGCAGCTTAGAGGGACAGGGGGTGAGAGCTGAAGCTTTCTTT. The chain carries TRBV5-1 and TRBJ1-1; 11 bases map to TRBD1. This CDR3 contains 16 residues. CDR1 SGHRS and CDR2 YFSETQ come from the germline V gene. Unmatched junction bases numbered 9, after V lost 2 bases and J lost 6 bases.

V is TRBV24-1 and J is TRBJ2-1; 9 bases map to TRBD1. From germline, CDR1 is KGHDR and CDR2 SFDVKD. The V gene end was trimmed by 3 bases and the J gene end by 9 bases; junction bases not matched to a gene: 8. The CDR3 covers 15 residues. The CDR3 reads CATSDPQGAGSEQFF. For the CDR3, the DNA is TGTGCCACCAGTGATCCACAGGGGGCGGGCAGTGAGCAGTTCTTC.

This chain joins TRBV7-6 and TRBJ2-3; D is uncertain. The CDR3 is 16 residues long. Looked up from germline, CDR1 is SGHVS and CDR2 is FNYEAQ. Trimming shortened V by 5 bases and J by 5 bases, and 20 bases separated the two germline ends. The CDR3 protein is CASSPRSAALVDTQYF. The CDR3 DNA follows: TGTGCCAGCAGCCCAAGGTCGGCCGCCCTCGTAGATACGCAGTATTTT. The complete variable domain, with remaining parts taken from reference TRBV7-6 and TRBJ2-3, reads GAGVSQSPRYKVTKRGQDVALRCDPISGHVSLYWYRQALGQGPEFLTYFNYEAQQDKSGLPNDRFSAERPEGSISTLTIQRTEQRDSAMYRCASSPRSAALVDTQYFGPGTRLTVL.